The clone carrying this TCR beta chain showed up many times. Its specificity is not known. The germline V gene has CDR1 SGHRS and CDR2 YFSETQ. This CDR3 spans 14 amino acids. Trimming took 1 base from V and 1 from J, leaving 8 bases between them. This sample is part of a study of CD8 T cells in ankylosing spondylitis. Overall study results and limits: Several of the motif variants were reported before in synovial fluid and blood from reactive arthritis. CD8+ disease-linked clones were present at relatively low frequencies in blood.

Quantitative 5'-RACE was performed with molecular barcodes, and it yielded the TCR beta libraries. TCRdb passed the 5' RACE reads through MiXCR, listing each CDR3 protein once. The sample lists 200,000 to 250,000 distinct CDR3 sequences, 25% to 30% seen once, with about 6.2% in the top ten. Source material: blood, either unsorted or a sorted T cell fraction (not recorded which). This chain connects TRBV5-1 to TRBJ2-5; tentatively, D is TRBD1 (5 bases). The source of this sequence is a male donor with ankylosing spondylitis or in good health (not recorded which). The CDR3 spells CASSLPDTQETQYF. The DNA of the CDR3 is TGCGCCAGCAGCTTGCCGGACACCCAAGAGACCCAGTACTTC.